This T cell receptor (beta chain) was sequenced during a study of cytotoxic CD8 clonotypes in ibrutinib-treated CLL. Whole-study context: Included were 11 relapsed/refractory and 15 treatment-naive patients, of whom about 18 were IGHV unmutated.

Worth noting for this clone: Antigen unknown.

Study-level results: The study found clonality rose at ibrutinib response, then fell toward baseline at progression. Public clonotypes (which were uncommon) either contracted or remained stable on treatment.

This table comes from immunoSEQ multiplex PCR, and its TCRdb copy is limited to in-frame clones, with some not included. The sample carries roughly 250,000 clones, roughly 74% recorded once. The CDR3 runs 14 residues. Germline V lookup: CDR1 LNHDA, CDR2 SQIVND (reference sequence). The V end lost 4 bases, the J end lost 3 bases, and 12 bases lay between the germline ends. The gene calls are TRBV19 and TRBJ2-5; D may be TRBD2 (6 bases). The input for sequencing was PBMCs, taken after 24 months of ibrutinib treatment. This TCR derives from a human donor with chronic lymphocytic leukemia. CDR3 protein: CASSTGTGKETQYF. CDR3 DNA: TGTGCCAGTAGTACAGGGACTGGTAAAGAGACCCAGTACTTC.